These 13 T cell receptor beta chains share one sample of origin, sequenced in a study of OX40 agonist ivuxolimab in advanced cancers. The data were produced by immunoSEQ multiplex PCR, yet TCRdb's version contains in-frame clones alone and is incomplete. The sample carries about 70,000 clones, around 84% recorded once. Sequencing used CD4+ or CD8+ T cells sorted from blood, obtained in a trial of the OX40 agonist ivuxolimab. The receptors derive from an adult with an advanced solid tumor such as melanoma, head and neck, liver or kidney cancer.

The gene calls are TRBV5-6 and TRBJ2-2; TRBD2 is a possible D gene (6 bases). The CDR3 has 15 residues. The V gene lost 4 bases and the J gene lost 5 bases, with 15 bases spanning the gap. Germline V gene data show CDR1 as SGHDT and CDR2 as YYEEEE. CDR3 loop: CASSPGLSWTGELFF. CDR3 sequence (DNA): TGTGCCAGCAGCCCCGGACTAAGTTGGACCGGGGAGCTGTTTTTT.

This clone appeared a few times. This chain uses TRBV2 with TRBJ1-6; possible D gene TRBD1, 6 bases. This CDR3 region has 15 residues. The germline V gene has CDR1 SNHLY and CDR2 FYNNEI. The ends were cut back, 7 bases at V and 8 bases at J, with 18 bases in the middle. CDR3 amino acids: CASKALDSGYSPLHF. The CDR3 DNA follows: TGTGCCAGCAAAGCCCTGGACAGCGGATATTCACCCCTCCACTTT.

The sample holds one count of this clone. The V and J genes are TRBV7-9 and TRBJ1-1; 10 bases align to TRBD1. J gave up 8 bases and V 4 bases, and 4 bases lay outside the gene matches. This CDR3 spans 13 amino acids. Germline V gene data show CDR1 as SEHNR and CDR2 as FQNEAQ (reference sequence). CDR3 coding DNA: TGTGCCAGCAGCTGGGGACAGGGGATAGAAGCTTTCTTT. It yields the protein CASSWGQGIEAFF.

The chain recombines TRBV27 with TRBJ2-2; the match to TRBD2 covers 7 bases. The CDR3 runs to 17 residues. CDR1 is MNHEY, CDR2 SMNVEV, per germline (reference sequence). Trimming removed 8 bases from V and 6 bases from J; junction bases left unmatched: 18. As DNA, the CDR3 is TGTGCCAGCTGTACTATTCGCGGGAGCGGGGTGGCCGGGGAGCTGTTTTTT. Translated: CASCTIRGSGVAGELFF.

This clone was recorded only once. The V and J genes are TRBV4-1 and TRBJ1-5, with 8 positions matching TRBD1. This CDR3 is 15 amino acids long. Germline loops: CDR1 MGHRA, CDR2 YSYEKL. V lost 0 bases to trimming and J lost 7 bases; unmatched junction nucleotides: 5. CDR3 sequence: CASSQDSGGWQPQHF. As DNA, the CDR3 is TGCGCCAGCAGCCAAGATTCAGGGGGCTGGCAGCCCCAGCATTTT.

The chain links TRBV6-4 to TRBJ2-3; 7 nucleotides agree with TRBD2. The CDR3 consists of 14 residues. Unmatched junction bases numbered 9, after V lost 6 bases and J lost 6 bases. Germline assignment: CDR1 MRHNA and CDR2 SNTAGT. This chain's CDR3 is CASRSGRGSDTQYF. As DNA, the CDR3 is TGTGCCAGCAGGTCGGGGAGGGGTTCCGATACGCAGTATTTT.

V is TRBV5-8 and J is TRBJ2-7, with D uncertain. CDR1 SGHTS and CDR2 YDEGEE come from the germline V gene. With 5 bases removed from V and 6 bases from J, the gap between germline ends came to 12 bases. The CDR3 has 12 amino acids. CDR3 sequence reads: CASSWVGSEQYF. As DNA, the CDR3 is TGTGCCAGCAGTTGGGTAGGGTCCGAGCAGTACTTC.

The CDR3 sequence: CASSFSRGLGSYNSPLHF. In DNA form, the CDR3 reads TGTGCCAGCAGTTTTTCCAGGGGCCTCGGCTCCTATAATTCACCCCTCCACTTT. V and J are TRBV28 and TRBJ1-6; maybe TRBD1 (6 bases). The CDR3 contains 18 residues. Germline V CDR1 and CDR2: MDHEN, SYDVKM. V shed 3 bases and J shed 0 bases, with 15 bases lying between them.

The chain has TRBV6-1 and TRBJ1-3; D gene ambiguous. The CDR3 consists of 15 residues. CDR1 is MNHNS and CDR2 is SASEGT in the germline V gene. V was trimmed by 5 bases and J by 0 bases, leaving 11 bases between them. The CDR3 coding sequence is TGTGCCAGCAGTAGAGCCCTAGGCTCTGGAAACACCATATATTTT. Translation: CASSRALGSGNTIYF.

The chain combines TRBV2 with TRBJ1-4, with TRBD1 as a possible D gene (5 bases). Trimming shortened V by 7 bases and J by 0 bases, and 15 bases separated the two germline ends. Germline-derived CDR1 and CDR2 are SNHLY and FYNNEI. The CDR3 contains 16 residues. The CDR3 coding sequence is TGTGCCAGCACCGGGGCTTCACGTGCAACTAATGAAAAACTGTTTTTT. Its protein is CASTGASRATNEKLFF.

CDR3 DNA: TGTGCCAGCTCTGCCGACAGGGAAAACATTCAGTACTTC. The encoded protein is CASSADRENIQYF. The rearrangement uses TRBV18 and TRBJ2-4; TRBD1 matches 7 bases. The CDR3 is 13 residues long. CDR1 and CDR2 from the germline V gene are KGHSH and LQKENI. J lost 5 bases, V lost 6 bases, and 4 bases had no gene match. The full variable domain, rest sourced from reference TRBV18 and TRBJ2-4, is NAGVMQNPRHLVRRRGQEARLRCSPMKGHSHVYWYRQLPEEGLKFMVYLQKENIIDESGMPKERFSAEFPKEGPSILRIQQVVRGDSAAYFCASSADRENIQYFGAGTRLSVL.

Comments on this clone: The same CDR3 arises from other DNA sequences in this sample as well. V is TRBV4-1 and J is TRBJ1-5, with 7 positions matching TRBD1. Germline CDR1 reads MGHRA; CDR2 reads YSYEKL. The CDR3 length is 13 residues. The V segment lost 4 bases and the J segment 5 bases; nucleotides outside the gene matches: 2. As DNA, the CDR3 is TGCGCCAGCAGCCGACAGGGTCATCAGCCCCAGCATTTT. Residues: CASSRQGHQPQHF.

The CDR3 loop reads CASKAGGPDEQFF. The CDR3 DNA reads as TGTGCCAGCAAAGCGGGGGGGCCCGATGAGCAGTTCTTC. The chain joins TRBV6-1 to TRBJ2-1, with 10 bases lining up with TRBD2. There are 13 residues in the CDR3. The V segment lost 7 bases and the J segment 8 bases; nucleotides outside the gene matches: 5. Germline values: CDR1 MNHNS, CDR2 SASEGT.